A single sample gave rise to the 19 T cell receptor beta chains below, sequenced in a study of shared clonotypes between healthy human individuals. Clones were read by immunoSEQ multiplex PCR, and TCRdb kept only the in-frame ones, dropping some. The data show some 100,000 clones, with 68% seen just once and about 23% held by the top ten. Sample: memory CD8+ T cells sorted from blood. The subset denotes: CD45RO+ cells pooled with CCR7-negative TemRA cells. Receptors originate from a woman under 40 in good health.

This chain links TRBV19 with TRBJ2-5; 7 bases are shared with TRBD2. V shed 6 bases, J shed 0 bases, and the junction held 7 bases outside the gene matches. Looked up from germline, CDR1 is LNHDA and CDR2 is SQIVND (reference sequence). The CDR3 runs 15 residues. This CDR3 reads CASRPGGRHQETQYF. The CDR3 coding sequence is TGTGCCAGTAGGCCTGGCGGGAGACACCAAGAGACCCAGTACTTC.

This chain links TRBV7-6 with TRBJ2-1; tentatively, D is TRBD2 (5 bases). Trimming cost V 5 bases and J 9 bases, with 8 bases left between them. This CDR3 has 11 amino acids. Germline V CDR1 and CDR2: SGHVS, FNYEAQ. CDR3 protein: CASSTGIEQFF. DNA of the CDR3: TGTGCCAGCAGCACCGGGATTGAGCAGTTCTTC.

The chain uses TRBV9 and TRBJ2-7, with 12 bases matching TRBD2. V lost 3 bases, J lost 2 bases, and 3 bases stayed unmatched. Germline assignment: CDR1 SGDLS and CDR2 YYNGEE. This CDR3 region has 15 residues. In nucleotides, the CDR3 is TGTGCCAGCAGCGCTAGCGGGGGGGATACCTACGAGCAGTACTTC. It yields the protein CASSASGGDTYEQYF.

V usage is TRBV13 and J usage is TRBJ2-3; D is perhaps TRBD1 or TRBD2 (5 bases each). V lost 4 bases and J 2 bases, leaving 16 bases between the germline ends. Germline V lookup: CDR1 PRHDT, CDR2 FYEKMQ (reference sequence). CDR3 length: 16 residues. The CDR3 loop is CASSSRDGFITDTQYF. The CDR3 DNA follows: TGTGCCAGCAGCTCCAGGGACGGTTTTATCACAGATACGCAGTATTTT.

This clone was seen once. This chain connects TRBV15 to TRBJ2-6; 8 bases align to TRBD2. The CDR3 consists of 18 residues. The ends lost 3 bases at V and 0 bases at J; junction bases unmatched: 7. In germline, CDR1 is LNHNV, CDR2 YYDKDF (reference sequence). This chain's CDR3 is CATSSGTSFGSGANVLTF. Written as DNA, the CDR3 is TGTGCCACCAGCAGCGGGACTAGTTTTGGCTCTGGGGCCAACGTCCTGACTTTC. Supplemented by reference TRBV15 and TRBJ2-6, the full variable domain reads DAMVIQNPRYQVTQFGKPVTLSCSQTLNHNVMYWYQQKSSQAPKLLFHYYDKDFNNEADTPDNFQSRRPNTSFCFLDIRSPGLGDTAMYLCATSSGTSFGSGANVLTFGAGSRLTVL.

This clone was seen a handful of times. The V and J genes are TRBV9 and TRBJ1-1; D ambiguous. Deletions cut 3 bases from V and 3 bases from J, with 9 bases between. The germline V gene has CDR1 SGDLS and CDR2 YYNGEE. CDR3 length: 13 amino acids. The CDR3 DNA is TGTGCCAGCAGCGAGTTTGAGTACACTGAAGCTTTCTTT. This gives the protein CASSEFEYTEAFF.

The DNA of the CDR3 is TGTGCCACCAGCAGTGCGGCTAGCGGATACGAGCAGTACTTC. This codes for CATSSAASGYEQYF. V is TRBV15 and J is TRBJ2-7; 7 nucleotides align to TRBD2. This CDR3 region has 14 residues. The J segment lost 4 bases and the V segment lost 3 bases, leaving 6 bases of the junction unmatched. Germline loops: CDR1 LNHNV, CDR2 YYDKDF (reference sequence).

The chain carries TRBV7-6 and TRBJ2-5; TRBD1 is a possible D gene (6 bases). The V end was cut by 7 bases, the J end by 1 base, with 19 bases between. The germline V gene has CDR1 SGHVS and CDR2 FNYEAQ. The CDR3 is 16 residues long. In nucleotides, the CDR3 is TGTGCCAGCAAACAAGGGGGATGGGCGATCCAAGAGACCCAGTACTTC. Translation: CASKQGGWAIQETQYF.

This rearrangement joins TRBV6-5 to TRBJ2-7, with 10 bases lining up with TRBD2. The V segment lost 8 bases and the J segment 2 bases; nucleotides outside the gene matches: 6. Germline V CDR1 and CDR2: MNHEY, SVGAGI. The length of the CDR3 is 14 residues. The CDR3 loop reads CASGLAENAYEQYF. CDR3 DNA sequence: TGTGCCAGCGGACTAGCGGAGAACGCCTACGAGCAGTACTTC.

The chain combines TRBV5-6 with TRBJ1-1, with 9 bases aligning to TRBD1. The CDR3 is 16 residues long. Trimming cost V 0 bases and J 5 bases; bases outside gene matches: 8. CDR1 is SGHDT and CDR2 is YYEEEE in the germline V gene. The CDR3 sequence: CASSLAEQGAVTEAFF. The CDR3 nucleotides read TGTGCCAGCAGCTTGGCCGAACAGGGGGCTGTAACTGAAGCTTTCTTT.

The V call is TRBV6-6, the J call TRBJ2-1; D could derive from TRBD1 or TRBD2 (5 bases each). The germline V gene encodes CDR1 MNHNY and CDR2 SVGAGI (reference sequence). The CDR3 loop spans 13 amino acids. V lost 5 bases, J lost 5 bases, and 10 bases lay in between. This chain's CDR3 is CASSEGPNNEQFF. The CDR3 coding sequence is TGTGCCAGCAGTGAGGGACCCAACAATGAGCAGTTCTTC.

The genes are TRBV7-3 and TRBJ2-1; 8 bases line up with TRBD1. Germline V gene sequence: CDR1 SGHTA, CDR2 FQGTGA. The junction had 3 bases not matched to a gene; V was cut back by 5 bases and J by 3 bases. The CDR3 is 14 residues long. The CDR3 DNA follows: TGTGCCAGCAGCCCTGGGACAGGCTACAATGAGCAGTTCTTC. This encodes CASSPGTGYNEQFF.

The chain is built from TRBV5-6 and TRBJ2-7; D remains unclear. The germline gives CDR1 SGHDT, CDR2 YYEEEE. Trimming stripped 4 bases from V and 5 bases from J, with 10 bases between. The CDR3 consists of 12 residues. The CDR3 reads CASSGIWDEQYF. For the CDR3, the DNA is TGTGCCAGCAGCGGTATTTGGGACGAGCAGTACTTC.

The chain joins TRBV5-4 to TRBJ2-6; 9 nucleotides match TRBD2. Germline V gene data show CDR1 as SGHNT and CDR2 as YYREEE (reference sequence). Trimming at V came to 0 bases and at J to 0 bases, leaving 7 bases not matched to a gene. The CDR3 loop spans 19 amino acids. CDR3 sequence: CASSLVLAGFLSGANVLTF. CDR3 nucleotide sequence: TGTGCCAGCAGCTTGGTGCTAGCGGGGTTTCTCTCTGGGGCCAACGTCCTGACTTTC.

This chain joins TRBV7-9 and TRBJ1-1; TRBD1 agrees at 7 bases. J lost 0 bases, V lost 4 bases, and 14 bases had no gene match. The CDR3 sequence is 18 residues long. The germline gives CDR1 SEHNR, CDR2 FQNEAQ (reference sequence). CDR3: CASSSYRDSYLMNTEAFF. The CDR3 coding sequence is TGTGCCAGCAGCTCTTACCGGGACAGCTACCTCATGAACACTGAAGCTTTCTTT.

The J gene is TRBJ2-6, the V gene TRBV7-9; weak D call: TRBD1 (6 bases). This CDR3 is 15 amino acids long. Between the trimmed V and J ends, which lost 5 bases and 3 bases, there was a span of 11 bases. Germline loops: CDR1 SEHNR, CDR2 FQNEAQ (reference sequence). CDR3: CASSVAGDGANVLTF. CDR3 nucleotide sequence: TGTGCCAGCAGCGTCGCAGGGGATGGGGCCAACGTCCTGACTTTC.

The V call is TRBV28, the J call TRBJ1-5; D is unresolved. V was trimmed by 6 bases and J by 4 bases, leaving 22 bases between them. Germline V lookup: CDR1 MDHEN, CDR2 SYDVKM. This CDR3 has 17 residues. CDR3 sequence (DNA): TGTGCCAGCAGAGGTGATCGCTTTCCTGGCAAAAATCAGCCCCAGCATTTT. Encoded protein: CASRGDRFPGKNQPQHF. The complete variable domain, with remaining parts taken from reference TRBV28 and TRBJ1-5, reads DVKVTQSSRYLVKRTGEKVFLECVQDMDHENMFWYRQDPGLGLRLIYFSYDVKMKEKGDIPEGYSVSREKKERFSLILESASTNQTSMYLCASRGDRFPGKNQPQHFGDGTRLSIL.

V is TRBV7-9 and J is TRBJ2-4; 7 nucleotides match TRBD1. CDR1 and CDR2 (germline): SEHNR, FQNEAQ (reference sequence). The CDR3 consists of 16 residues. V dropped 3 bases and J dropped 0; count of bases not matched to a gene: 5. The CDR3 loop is CASSFGQELAKNIQYF. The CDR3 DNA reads TGTGCCAGCAGCTTCGGACAGGAACTAGCCAAAAACATTCAGTACTTC.

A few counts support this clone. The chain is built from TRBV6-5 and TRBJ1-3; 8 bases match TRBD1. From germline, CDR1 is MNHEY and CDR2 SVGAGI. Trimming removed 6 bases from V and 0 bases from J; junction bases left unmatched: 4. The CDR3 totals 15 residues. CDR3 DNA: TGTGCCAGCAGCACCGGGACAGGCTCTGGAAACACCATATATTTT. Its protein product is CASSTGTGSGNTIYF.